This record looks at one TCR beta chain sequence and its context. Its antigen remains unknown. TCRdb reprocessed the RT-PCR reads with MiXCR, giving one entry per CDR3 protein. The sample contains 700,000 to 800,000 distinct CDR3 sequences, roughly 20% of which appear only once. CDR1 LGHNA and CDR2 YSLEER come from the germline V gene. With V trimmed by 9 bases and J by 10 bases, 9 bases remained unmatched. The CDR3 runs 13 residues. The source of the sample is a study of response to subunit inactivated influenza vaccine. General study findings and limits: T cells newly recruited by each seasonal influenza vaccination are few, the authors suggested.

This TCR was sampled from a man in his forties or fifties who received an inactivated influenza vaccine. The chain combines TRBV4-3 with TRBJ2-1, with TRBD2 matching over 10 bases. Source: PBMCs from blood, taken less than 6 days after vaccination. The CDR3 reads CASARLAGVEQFF. The CDR3 DNA sequence: TGCGCCAGTGCACGACTAGCGGGCGTAGAGCAGTTCTTC.